This T cell receptor (beta chain) was sequenced in a study of blood T cell repertoires in COVID-19. Study as a whole: The samples span acute and convalescent COVID-19 from the United States, Italy and Spain.

The data were produced by immunoSEQ multiplex PCR, yet TCRdb's version contains in-frame clones alone and is incomplete. The sample records 150,000 to 250,000 clones, less than 95% being singletons. The TCR was taken from a man aged 25-45 years with COVID-19, enrolled during active disease. The source material was peripheral blood.

The CDR3 spells CASSQTGGVWYEQFF. The CDR3 bases are TGTGCCAGCAGCCAGACAGGGGGCGTGTGGTATGAGCAGTTCTTC. The chain couples TRBV4-2 to TRBJ2-1, with 10 positions matching TRBD1. Germline CDR1 and CDR2: LGHNA and YNFKEQ. CDR3 length: 15 amino acids. The ends lost 3 bases at V and 8 bases at J; junction bases unmatched: 7.